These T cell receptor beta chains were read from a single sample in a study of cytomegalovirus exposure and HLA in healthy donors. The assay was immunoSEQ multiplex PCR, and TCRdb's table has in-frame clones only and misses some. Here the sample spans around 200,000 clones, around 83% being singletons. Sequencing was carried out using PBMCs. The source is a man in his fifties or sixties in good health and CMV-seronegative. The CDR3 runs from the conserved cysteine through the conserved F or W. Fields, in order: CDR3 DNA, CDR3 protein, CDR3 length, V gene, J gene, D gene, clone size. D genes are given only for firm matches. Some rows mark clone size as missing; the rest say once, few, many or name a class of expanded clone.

DNA: TGTGCCAGCAGCGGGCTAGCGGGGGGGGCAGATACGCAGTATTTT
CDR3: CASSGLAGGADTQYF
length: 15
V: TRBV7-3
J: TRBJ2-3
D: TRBD2
size: .

DNA: TGTGCCAGCAGCCTCTGGGGAGGGGCTAGCTCCTACGAGCAGTACTTC
CDR3: CASSLWGGASSYEQYF
length: 16
V: TRBV7-2
J: TRBJ2-7
D: TRBD2
size: .

DNA: TGTGCCAGCAGCACCTTTGGACAGCGCTACAATGAGCAGTTCTTC
CDR3: CASSTFGQRYNEQFF
length: 15
V: TRBV7-9
J: TRBJ2-1
D: .
size: .

DNA: TGTGCCATCAGTGAGTCTTCGGGACAGGGGGGAAATGAGCAGTTCTTC
CDR3: CAISESSGQGGNEQFF
length: 16
V: TRBV10-3
J: TRBJ2-1
D: TRBD1
size: .

DNA: TGTGCCAGCAGCTTGTTTGGGGCTGATTCACCCCTCCACTTT
CDR3: CASSLFGADSPLHF
length: 14
V: TRBV5-6
J: TRBJ1-6
D: .
size: few

DNA: TGTGCCATCAGTGAGAATTGGGCAGGGGGGAACTATGGCTACACCTTC
CDR3: CAISENWAGGNYGYTF
length: 16
V: TRBV10-3
J: TRBJ1-2
D: TRBD1
size: .

DNA: TGCAGCGTTGAGAGAGCAGGGGCCTACACCGAGGAGCTGTTTTTT
CDR3: CSVERAGAYTEELFF
length: 15
V: TRBV29-1
J: TRBJ2-2
D: .
size: .

DNA: TGTGCCAGCAGCCAACCCTCCGACAGGGGGCTTGGGGAGCAGTACTTC
CDR3: CASSQPSDRGLGEQYF
length: 16
V: TRBV28
J: TRBJ2-7
D: TRBD1
size: .

DNA: TGTGCCAGCTCACCAGGGCAGGTTACTGAAGCTTTCTTT
CDR3: CASSPGQVTEAFF
length: 13
V: TRBV18
J: TRBJ1-1
D: .
size: .

DNA: TGCACCAGCAGCCAAGACTATTACAGGGGGCTACATGGCTACACCTTC
CDR3: CTSSQDYYRGLHGYTF
length: 16
V: TRBV1
J: TRBJ1-2
D: .
size: .

DNA: TGCGCCAGCAGCCAATCCAGGGTCCCCGGGGAGCTGTTTTTT
CDR3: CASSQSRVPGELFF
length: 14
V: TRBV4-3
J: TRBJ2-2
D: .
size: .

DNA: TGTGCCAGCAGTAGGTCCCACGGCGGTAACACCGGGGAGCTGTTTTTT
CDR3: CASSRSHGGNTGELFF
length: 16
V: TRBV6-4
J: TRBJ2-2
D: .
size: .

DNA: TGTGCCAGCCATAGGGCGGGGAACGAGCAGTACTTC
CDR3: CASHRAGNEQYF
length: 12
V: TRBV7-8
J: TRBJ2-7
D: .
size: .

DNA: TGCGCCAGCAGCTTGGTACACCAGAACACTGAAGCTTTCTTT
CDR3: CASSLVHQNTEAFF
length: 14
V: TRBV5-1
J: TRBJ1-1
D: .
size: .

DNA: TGTGCCAGAAGCTCCACTTGTGCAACTAATGAAAAACTGTTTTTT
CDR3: CARSSTCATNEKLFF
length: 15
V: TRBV5-3
J: TRBJ1-4
D: .
size: .

DNA: TGTGCCAGCAGTCCTACAGGGGGAGGAGAGACCCAGTACTTC
CDR3: CASSPTGGGETQYF
length: 14
V: TRBV4-2
J: TRBJ2-5
D: TRBD1
size: .

DNA: TGTGCCAGCAGTTCTTTGACAGGGGTAGGTGAAGCTTTCTTT
CDR3: CASSSLTGVGEAFF
length: 14
V: TRBV28
J: TRBJ1-1
D: TRBD1
size: .

DNA: TGTGCCAGCTCACCTGACACCTCTAACTATGGCTACACCTTC
CDR3: CASSPDTSNYGYTF
length: 14
V: TRBV18
J: TRBJ1-2
D: .
size: .

DNA: TGTGCCAGCTCATCCACGGGACAGGCCGCGAACACTGAAGCTTTCTTT
CDR3: CASSSTGQAANTEAFF
length: 16
V: TRBV18
J: TRBJ1-1
D: TRBD1
size: .

DNA: TGTGCCAGTAGTCTTAGACTAGCGGGGTACCAAGAGACCCAGTACTTC
CDR3: CASSLRLAGYQETQYF
length: 16
V: TRBV19
J: TRBJ2-5
D: TRBD2
size: .

DNA: TGTGCCAGCAGCGTAGGCGGGGGGCCCATTGTTGGCAAAAACATTCAGTACTTC
CDR3: CASSVGGGPIVGKNIQYF
length: 18
V: TRBV9
J: TRBJ2-4
D: TRBD2
size: .

DNA: TGTGCCTGGAGCCCGGGACTAGCGGTACAAGAGACCCAGTACTTC
CDR3: CAWSPGLAVQETQYF
length: 15
V: TRBV30
J: TRBJ2-5
D: TRBD2
size: .

DNA: TGTGCCTGGCGGACAGGTTTCGGAAACACTGAAGCTTTCTTT
CDR3: CAWRTGFGNTEAFF
length: 14
V: TRBV30
J: TRBJ1-1
D: TRBD1
size: .

DNA: TGTGCCAGCAGCCAATCCCTACAGGGTTGGACAGATACGCAGTATTTT
CDR3: CASSQSLQGWTDTQYF
length: 16
V: TRBV16
J: TRBJ2-3
D: .
size: once

DNA: TGTGCCAGCAGCCAGAACAGGGGTACCTATGGCTACACCTTC
CDR3: CASSQNRGTYGYTF
length: 14
V: TRBV14
J: TRBJ1-2
D: TRBD1
size: .

DNA: TGTGCCACCAGCAGGGAGTGGGGACAGAACACCGGGGAGCTGTTTTTT
CDR3: CATSREWGQNTGELFF
length: 16
V: TRBV15
J: TRBJ2-2
D: .
size: once

DNA: TGCGCCAGCAGCGAGTTATCGAGCTCCTACAATGAGCAGTTCTTC
CDR3: CASSELSSSYNEQFF
length: 15
V: TRBV5-1
J: TRBJ2-1
D: .
size: .

DNA: TGTGCCAGCTGGGGGCTCGCGGGGGAACTGAGCACAGATACGCAGTATTTT
CDR3: CASWGLAGELSTDTQYF
length: 17
V: TRBV2
J: TRBJ2-3
D: .
size: once

DNA: TGTGCCAGCAGCTTAGTCTGGGGGCGTAGCGATGGCTACACCTTC
CDR3: CASSLVWGRSDGYTF
length: 15
V: TRBV7-2
J: TRBJ1-2
D: .
size: .

DNA: TGTGCCAGCAGGAACAGGGTGGAACAGCCCCAGCATTTT
CDR3: CASRNRVEQPQHF
length: 13
V: TRBV6-5
J: TRBJ1-5
D: .
size: few

DNA: TGTGCCAGCAGGGCCGGGACTCCGGGAAACACCATATATTTT
CDR3: CASRAGTPGNTIYF
length: 14
V: TRBV6-5
J: TRBJ1-3
D: .
size: .

DNA: TGTGCCAGCAACGGGGGCGGGGGGGCGACCGAGCAGTACTTC
CDR3: CASNGGGGATEQYF
length: 14
V: TRBV2
J: TRBJ2-7
D: TRBD2
size: few

DNA: TGTGCCAGCAGCTTACGGACAGGCAAGTCGTTTTCGTTAACTGAAGCTTTCTTT
CDR3: CASSLRTGKSFSLTEAFF
length: 18
V: TRBV7-2
J: TRBJ1-1
D: TRBD1
size: .

DNA: TGTGCCAGAAGCTTGTGGGGTGGGGGCCGGGAGCCCCAGCATTTT
CDR3: CARSLWGGGREPQHF
length: 15
V: TRBV5-3
J: TRBJ1-5
D: .
size: .

DNA: TGTGCCAGCTCACCACAGTTGAGGACAGGGTGGACCGGGGAGCTGTTTTTT
CDR3: CASSPQLRTGWTGELFF
length: 17
V: TRBV18
J: TRBJ2-2
D: TRBD1
size: .

DNA: TGTGCCAGCAGCCCGGGACTAGCGGGGGGGCTTGATGAGCAGTTCTTC
CDR3: CASSPGLAGGLDEQFF
length: 16
V: TRBV5-4
J: TRBJ2-1
D: TRBD2
size: .

DNA: TGTGCCAGCTCACCCCTAACGGGCGGGGGGTACCAAGAGACCCAGTACTTC
CDR3: CASSPLTGGGYQETQYF
length: 17
V: TRBV18
J: TRBJ2-5
D: TRBD2
size: once

DNA: TGTGCTAGTGGTTTGGGGGCAGCAACTAATGAAAAACTGTTTTTT
CDR3: CASGLGAATNEKLFF
length: 15
V: TRBV12-5
J: TRBJ1-4
D: .
size: few

DNA: TGTGCCAGCAGCATTAACAGGGATACGCAGTATTTT
CDR3: CASSINRDTQYF
length: 12
V: TRBV28
J: TRBJ2-3
D: .
size: .

DNA: TGTGCCAGCAGTTTACGGGGGATCCCTGAAGCTTTCTTT
CDR3: CASSLRGIPEAFF
length: 13
V: TRBV28
J: TRBJ1-1
D: .
size: .

DNA: TGTGCCAGCAGCTTAGTCCGGGACAGGGGAAATGAGCAGTTCTTC
CDR3: CASSLVRDRGNEQFF
length: 15
V: TRBV7-2
J: TRBJ2-1
D: TRBD1
size: .